The 10 T cell receptor beta chains below all came from one sample that was sequenced in a study of T cell repertoires in cytomegalovirus infection. TCRdb independently ran MiXCR on the reads; one entry per CDR3 protein. The repertoire has under 800,000 distinct CDR3 sequences, less than 25% of them found once; the top ten carry 8%. Input material: CD8+ T cells from PBMCs. Every receptor here comes from a human donor in good health (CMV status not recorded). Some clones in this sample may be carry-over from other donors' samples.

This clonotype has a handful of counts. The V call is TRBV6-6, the J call TRBJ2-7, with TRBD1 identical over 7 bases. The CDR3 contains 14 residues. V lost 6 bases to trimming and J lost 6 bases; unmatched junction nucleotides: 11. Germline V CDR1 and CDR2: MNHNY, SVGAGI (reference sequence). CDR3 loop: CASRPGQRLIEQYF. CDR3 bases: TGTGCCAGCAGACCGGGACAGCGGTTGATCGAGCAGTACTTC.

As for this clonotype: Being one base from a much bigger clone, this may be a read error. Without the conserved terminal phenylalanine or tryptophan, this CDR3 likely stems from a read error. CDR3 region: CASSGRWGRDEGDTQYS. The CDR3 DNA reads TGTGCCAGCAGCGGACGGTGGGGCCGGGATGAAGGAGATACGCAGTATTCT. The J gene is TRBJ2-3, the V gene TRBV7-8; perhaps D is TRBD1 or TRBD2 (5 bases each). Per germline, CDR1 SGHVS and CDR2 FQNEAQ. V lost 5 bases and J 5 bases, leaving 23 bases between the germline ends. This CDR3 contains 17 residues.

The chain joins TRBV6-2 or TRBV6-3 to TRBJ1-1, with 12 bases matching TRBD1. Germline V lookup: CDR1 MNHEY, CDR2 SVGEGT. CDR3 size: 18 residues. With V trimmed by 5 bases and J by 5 bases, 15 bases remained unmatched. CDR3 in DNA: TGTGCCAGCAGTGACCCGGGACAGGGGGCTAAGGTGTGGACTGAAGCTTTCTTT. Its protein is CASSDPGQGAKVWTEAFF.

This clonotype was seen at least ten times. The J gene is TRBJ2-3, the V gene TRBV7-2, with 12 bases aligning to TRBD1. Germline V gives CDR1 SGHTA, CDR2 FQGNSA. The J segment lost 7 bases and the V segment lost 1 base, leaving 9 bases of the junction unmatched. The CDR3 loop spans 17 amino acids. The CDR3 is CASSLDLGQGAANTQYF. The DNA for the CDR3 is TGTGCCAGCAGCTTAGACTTGGGACAGGGGGCGGCGAATACGCAGTATTTT.

CDR3 sequence (DNA): TGTGCCAGCAAAGGGACAGGGAATTCACCCCTCCACTTT. Translation gives CASKGTGNSPLHF. The rearrangement links TRBV6-2 or TRBV6-3 to TRBJ1-6, with 9 bases fitting TRBD1. Per germline, CDR1 MNHEY and CDR2 SVGEGT. This CDR3 region has 13 residues. V gave up 7 bases and J gave up 7 bases; unmatched junction bases: 2.

This clonotype was detected a few times. V gene TRBV7-6 combines with J gene TRBJ2-7; possible D gene TRBD1, 6 bases. Trimming shortened V by 3 bases and J by 3 bases, and 9 bases separated the two germline ends. Germline values: CDR1 SGHVS, CDR2 FNYEAQ. The CDR3 has 13 amino acids. In nucleotides, the CDR3 is TGTGCCAGCAGCTTTCCAGGGGTCTACGAGCAGTACTTC. Its protein is CASSFPGVYEQYF.

J is TRBJ1-1 and V is TRBV20-1, with a weak D call TRBD1 (6 bases). The CDR3 is 13 amino acids. CDR1 and CDR2 (germline): DFQATT, SNEGSKA (reference sequence). V dropped 5 bases and J dropped 6 bases, with 16 bases sitting between them. The chain's CDR3 is CSAYKQGGAEAFF. As DNA, the CDR3 is TGCAGTGCTTACAAACAGGGAGGAGCTGAAGCTTTCTTT.

As regards this clonotype: A single base separates this from a much larger clone, so it may be a read error. This rearrangement joins TRBV4-3 to TRBJ1-2; no firm D call. The CDR3 totals 14 residues. Germline V gene lookup returns CDR1 LGHNA and CDR2 YSLEER. The CDR3 loop is CASSPYRMGYDYTF. For the CDR3, the DNA is TGCGCCAGCAGCCCCTATCGGATGGGGTATGACTACACCTTC.

This clonotype was counted many times. The chain uses TRBV7-6 and TRBJ2-5; a weak D match, TRBD2 (5 bases). Germline V CDR1 and CDR2: SGHVS, FNYEAQ. Trimming removed 5 bases from V and 2 bases from J, with 21 bases in between. This CDR3 has 17 amino acids. The CDR3 loop is CASSQTRRVVGQETQYF. The CDR3 DNA reads as TGTGCCAGCAGCCAAACAAGGCGGGTTGTGGGACAAGAGACCCAGTACTTC.

The chain employs TRBV27 and TRBJ2-5; 9 bases match TRBD1. Germline CDR1 MNHEY, CDR2 SMNVEV (reference sequence). The CDR3 is 15 amino acids. V lost 6 bases and J lost 2; bases outside the gene matches: 7. CDR3 in amino acids: CASRLRDREQETQYF. In nucleotides, the CDR3 is TGTGCCAGCAGGCTGCGGGACAGGGAACAAGAGACCCAGTACTTC.